This is a list of T cell receptor beta chains from one sample in a study of Ad26.COV2.S vaccination and SARS-CoV-2 variants. The protocol was immunoSEQ multiplex PCR, while the TCRdb copy is restricted to in-frame clones and leaves out a portion. Of about 410,000 clones in the sample, around 92% were seen once. This sample comprised peripheral blood, obtained in a trial of Ad26.COV2.S vaccine versus placebo. The receptors shown here come from a person between 18 and 65 years old who received the Ad26.COV2.S COVID-19 vaccine or a placebo. Both conserved end residues are part of each CDR3.

TRBV11-2	TRBJ2-7	CASSFSGGDGEQYF
TRBV29-1	TRBJ2-5	CSVDDGGAQETQYF
TRBV5-1	TRBJ2-3	CASSNTPGLSTDTQYF
TRBV29-1	TRBJ1-2	CSGHLGPYGYTF
TRBV3-1/TRBV3-2	TRBJ1-5	CASSREVCRGPQHF
TRBV5-4	TRBJ2-7	CASSPGGGQGLLHEQYF
TRBV28	TRBJ1-1	CASSSLQGMNTEAFF
TRBV30	TRBJ1-2	CAWSVPGGFYGYTF
TRBV13	TRBJ1-6	CASSFGTRSSPLHF
TRBV9	TRBJ2-7	CASSARGSGVYEQYF
TRBV15	TRBJ2-3	CATSRDRGLDTDTQYF
TRBV12-3/TRBV12-4	TRBJ1-2	CASARRNYGYTF
TRBV29-1	TRBJ1-2	CSVGQPPPDGYTF
TRBV7-6	TRBJ2-7	CASSLAQGATYEQYF
TRBV7-8	TRBJ1-5	CASSRDRNSNQPQHF
TRBV6-5	TRBJ1-1	CASSAERGWGEAFF
TRBV4-3	TRBJ2-3	CASSHRSGTISTDTQYF
TRBV5-1	TRBJ1-1	CASSIQGRETEAFF
TRBV29-1	TRBJ1-3	CSVEDKGAGNTIYF
TRBV11-2	TRBJ2-7	CASSLAGGGSYEQYF
TRBV5-1	TRBJ2-1	CASRQGYNEQFF
TRBV24-1	TRBJ2-2	CATNPGLETGELFF
TRBV5-1	TRBJ2-7	CASSLGGSSSYEQYF
TRBV4-3	TRBJ2-1	CASSQAMTGVTYNEQFF
TRBV19	TRBJ2-7	CASSHGIITSTYEQYF
TRBV6-6	TRBJ1-5	CASSPVLSSIQPQHF
TRBV6-2/TRBV6-3	TRBJ1-1	CASSYRGSLNTEAFF
TRBV12-3/TRBV12-4	TRBJ1-4	CASSLDGEKLFF
TRBV14	TRBJ1-6	CASSQDSWVYNSPLHF
TRBV28	TRBJ2-2	CASSFASGGLPGELFF
TRBV13	TRBJ1-4	CASSERQGVEKLFF
TRBV6-2/TRBV6-3	TRBJ1-2	CASSSGDNPDGYTF
TRBV30	TRBJ2-1	CAWTPKFWQSGPVNLNEQFF
TRBV9	TRBJ2-1	CASSVVGVLYNEQFF
TRBV29-1	TRBJ2-1	CSVRSGRPSEQFF
TRBV18	TRBJ2-3	CASSPIAGGVDTQYF
TRBV6-5	TRBJ1-2	CASSYRETNYGYTF